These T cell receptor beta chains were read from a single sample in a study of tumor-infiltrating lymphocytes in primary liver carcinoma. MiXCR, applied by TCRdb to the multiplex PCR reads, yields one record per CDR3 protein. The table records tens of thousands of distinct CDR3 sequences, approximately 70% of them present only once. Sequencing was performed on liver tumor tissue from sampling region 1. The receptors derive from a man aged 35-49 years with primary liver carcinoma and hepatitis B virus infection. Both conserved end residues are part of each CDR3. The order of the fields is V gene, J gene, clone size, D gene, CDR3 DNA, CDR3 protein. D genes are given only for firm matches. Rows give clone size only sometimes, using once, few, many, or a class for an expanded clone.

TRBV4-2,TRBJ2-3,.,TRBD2,TGTTCCAGCAGCCAACTGGCTCTTCTAGCGGGAGCGACAGATACGCAGTATTTT,CSSSQLALLAGATDTQYF
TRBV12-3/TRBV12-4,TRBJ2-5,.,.,TGTGTCAGCAGCACCTACCCCGGGAGCCAAGAGACCCAGTACTTC,CVSSTYPGSQETQYF
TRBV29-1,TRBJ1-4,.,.,TGCAGCGTGAGAGGAGGGACGGGTGAAAAACTGTTTTTT,CSVRGGTGEKLFF
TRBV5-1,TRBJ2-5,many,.,TGCGCCAGCAGCTTGGGACAGTACCAAGAGACCCAGTACTTC,CASSLGQYQETQYF
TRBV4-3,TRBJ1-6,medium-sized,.,TGCGCCAGCAGCCAAGATTTTTCCGATTCACCCCTCCACTTT,CASSQDFSDSPLHF
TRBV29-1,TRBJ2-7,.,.,TGCAGCGTTGCTGGCAGCTCCTACGAGCAGTGCTTC,CSVAGSSYEQCF
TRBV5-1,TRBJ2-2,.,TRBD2,TGCGCCAGCAGCCCAACAAGCGGGAATGGTACCGGGGAGCTGTTTTTT,CASSPTSGNGTGELFF
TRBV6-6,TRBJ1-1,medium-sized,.,TGTGCCAGCAGTTACCTTGGACACAACACTGAAGCTTTCTTT,CASSYLGHNTEAFF
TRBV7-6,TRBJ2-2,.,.,TGTGCCAGCAGCTTAGCGCCCACCAGCGGGGAGCTGTTTTTT,CASSLAPTSGELFF
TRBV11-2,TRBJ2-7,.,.,TGTGCCAGCATCTTAGATTCAGAGGACGAGCATTACTTC,CASILDSEDEHYF
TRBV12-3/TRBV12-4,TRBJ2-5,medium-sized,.,TGTGCCAGCAGTTTAGCAGGGACAGAGACCCAGTACTTC,CASSLAGTETQYF
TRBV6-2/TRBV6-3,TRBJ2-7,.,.,TGTGCCGCCAACGCAGCCTCCGGCCCCCTCGGCGAGCAGTACTTC,CAANAASGPLGEQYF
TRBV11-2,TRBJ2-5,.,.,TGTGCCAACAGCCTAGTTCTGGAGGAGACCCAGTACTTC,CANSLVLEETQYF